These 18 T cell receptor beta chains came from one sample sequenced in a study of vaccination and CD4 T cells after COVID-19. Treatment described: approximately nine-day PBMC culture with coronavirus spike peptide pools or control peptides (ViraFEST assay). The unexposed donor gave CD4+ T cells before the COVID-19 pandemic (2011-2018). No antigens are known for them. The Oncomine TCR Beta short-read assay generated sequence data from the DNA of cultured CD4+ T cells. Each CDR3 protein gets one entry after TCRdb re-called the PCR reads with MiXCR. This table has about 630 distinct CDR3 sequences, 6% to 9.5% appearing once. Sample: CD4+ T cells from blood, cultured in vitro. These receptor sequences come from a human donor in good health.

By sample share, this clonotype is large. This chain links TRBV7-3 with TRBJ2-2, with TRBD2 matching over 13 bases. J lost 5 bases, V lost 5 bases, and 2 bases had no gene match. Per the germline V gene, CDR1 is SGHTA and CDR2 is FQGTGA. The CDR3 has 15 residues. The CDR3 DNA reads TGTGCCAGCAGCCCGACTAGCGGGGGGACCGGGGAGCTGTTTTTT. This encodes CASSPTSGGTGELFF.

This chain connects TRBV9 to TRBJ2-1; 7 bases align to TRBD2. V gave up 0 bases and J gave up 1 base; unmatched junction bases: 4. CDR1 SGDLS and CDR2 YYNGEE come from the germline V gene. The CDR3 is made up of 16 amino acids. CDR3 protein: CASSVALGGSYNEQFF. The DNA of the CDR3 is TGTGCCAGCAGCGTAGCTTTGGGGGGGTCCTACAATGAGCAGTTCTTC.

This clonotype is large within its sample. The chain joins TRBV21-1 to TRBJ1-5; the listed D gene, TRBD1, was not tested against the DNA. TRBV21-1 is labeled a pseudogene. This CDR3 has 16 amino acids. The CDR3 region has the DNA TGTGCCAGCAGCAAATGTGACAGACCTACTAATCAGCCCCAGCATTTT. This encodes CASSKCDRPTNQPQHF.

This clonotype is large in the sample. The chain employs TRBV5-1 and TRBJ2-5; D gene uncertain. The V end was cut by 2 bases, the J end by 4 bases, with 6 bases between. CDR3 length: 12 amino acids. Germline V gene data show CDR1 as SGHRS and CDR2 as YFSETQ. Here the CDR3 DNA reads TGCGCCAGCAGCTTAGTAAGAGAGACCCAGTACTTC. Residues: CASSLVRETQYF.

This clonotype is deemed medium-sized. The chain's CDR3 is CASRVSGGNTIYF. The CDR3 coding sequence is TGTGCCAGCAGAGTAAGTGGGGGAAACACCATATATTTT. The chain couples TRBV12-3 or TRBV12-4 to TRBJ1-3; D ambiguous. Trimming took 6 bases from V and 4 from J, leaving 10 bases between them. CDR3 length: 13 amino acids.

This clonotype has more than one count but fewer than ten. This chain joins TRBV29-1 and TRBJ2-3, with D tentatively TRBD1 (5 bases). The V gene's germline CDR1 is SQVTM and CDR2 ANQGSEA. The V gene lost 6 bases and the J gene lost 0 bases, with 10 bases spanning the gap. The length of the CDR3 is 13 residues. In DNA, the CDR3 is TGCAGCGTACAGGATACCAGCACAGATACGCAGTATTTT. Encoded protein: CSVQDTSTDTQYF.

In its sample, this clonotype ranks as large. The chain carries TRBV19 and TRBJ2-5, with 7 bases identical to TRBD2. V trimming: 3 bases; J trimming: 4 bases; junction bases outside the gene matches: 2. Per the germline V gene, CDR1 is LNHDA and CDR2 is SQIVND (reference sequence). There are 13 residues in the CDR3. CDR3: CASSMREGETQYF. As DNA, the CDR3 is TGTGCCAGTAGTATGAGGGAGGGAGAGACCCAGTACTTC.

This clonotype qualifies as large. The DNA for the CDR3 is TGTGCCAGCAGCTTCTCGAGTTCAGGGGTAGGAGGCTACACCTTC. It specifies CASSFSSSGVGGYTF. The chain links TRBV7-2 to TRBJ1-2; D might be TRBD1 (6 bases). Germline V CDR1 and CDR2: SGHTA, FQGNSA. This CDR3 has 15 amino acids. Trimming shortened V by 3 bases and J by 8 bases, and 19 bases separated the two germline ends.

By frequency in the sample, this clonotype is medium-sized (0.01 to 0.1%). The chain uses TRBV5-1 and TRBJ2-1, with 12 bases that match TRBD1. The CDR3 runs 16 residues. From germline, CDR1 is SGHRS and CDR2 YFSETQ. V lost 1 base, J lost 4 bases, and 3 bases stayed unmatched. The CDR3 nucleotides are TGCGCCAGCAGCTTGCAGGGACAGGGGGCTTACAATGAGCAGTTCTTC. This translates into CASSLQGQGAYNEQFF.

This clonotype is medium-sized in the sample. V and J are TRBV12-3 or TRBV12-4 and TRBJ2-5; 9 nucleotides line up with TRBD1. The V and J ends lost 6 bases and 3 bases, in that order; junction bases with no gene match: 5. This CDR3 is built from 14 residues. The DNA for the CDR3 is TGTGCCAGCAGCCAGGACAGGGGAGAAGAGACCCAGTACTTC. It encodes CASSQDRGEETQYF.

With respect to this clonotype: Given a much more abundant clone one base away, this may be a read error. The chain carries TRBV18 and TRBJ2-5; D uncertain. The V and J ends lost 6 bases and 1 base respectively, with 3 bases between them. Germline V gene lookup returns CDR1 KGHSH and CDR2 LQKENI. The CDR3 runs 11 residues. The CDR3 sequence is CASSSQETQYF. For the CDR3, the DNA is TGTGCCAGCTCCTCCCAAGAGACCCAGTACTTC.

This clonotype is deemed large. CDR3 amino acids: CASSFGGASYEQYF. For the CDR3, the DNA is TGTGCCAGCAGCTTCGGAGGGGCGTCCTACGAGCAGTACTTC. This chain links TRBV7-2 with TRBJ2-7; weak D call: TRBD2 (6 bases). The CDR3 runs to 14 residues. CDR1 and CDR2 (germline): SGHTA, FQGNSA. V was pared by 3 bases and J by 1 base, with 10 bases between.

By sample fraction, this clonotype is large (0.1 to 1%). J is TRBJ2-2 and V is TRBV7-7; no reliable D call. CDR1 and CDR2 from the germline V gene are SSHAT and FNYEAQ (reference sequence). Trimming took 2 bases from V and 6 from J, leaving 7 bases between them. CDR3 size: 13 residues. The CDR3, as DNA: TGTGCCAGCAGCTTAAGTATAGCCGGGGAGCTGTTTTTT. The encoded protein is CASSLSIAGELFF. The entire variable domain, with the rest obtained from reference TRBV7-7 and TRBJ2-2, is as follows: GAGVSQSPRYKVTKRGQDVTLRCDPISSHATLYWYQQALGQGPEFLTYFNYEAQPDKSGLPSDRFSAERPEGSISTLTIQRTEQRDSAMYRCASSLSIAGELFFGEGSRLTVL.

This clonotype counts as large. The chain is built from TRBV27 and TRBJ2-7; 10 positions match TRBD1. Germline assignment: CDR1 MNHEY and CDR2 SMNVEV (reference sequence). CDR3 length equals 15 residues. V was pared by 4 bases and J by 1 base, with 4 bases of the junction left unmatched. For the CDR3, the DNA is TGTGCCAGCAGTTACCGGGACAGGGGATCCTACGAGCAGTACTTC. This codes for CASSYRDRGSYEQYF.

This clonotype was counted between two and nine times. The chain couples TRBV18 to TRBJ1-3; D is unclear. In germline, CDR1 is KGHSH, CDR2 LQKENI. This CDR3 contains 15 residues. Trimming left V 3 bases short and J 4 bases short, with 13 bases between. The DNA of the CDR3 is TGTGCCAGCTCACCGCGAAGAGGTAACGGAAACACCATATATTTT. It encodes CASSPRRGNGNTIYF.

By share, this clonotype ranks as medium-sized (0.01 to 0.1%). The chain uses TRBV12-3 or TRBV12-4 and TRBJ2-7, with D possibly matching TRBD1 (5 bases). The CDR3 sequence is 11 residues long. The V and J ends lost 4 bases and 5 bases respectively, with 6 bases between them. CDR3 in amino acids: CASSSGNEQYF. CDR3 coding DNA: TGTGCCAGCAGTTCAGGGAACGAGCAGTACTTC.

This clonotype is large (0.1 to 1%) by share. The chain has TRBV20-1 and TRBJ1-6; D is possibly TRBD1 (5 bases). Germline V gives CDR1 DFQATT, CDR2 SNEGSKA (reference sequence). V dropped 6 bases and J dropped 9 bases, with 15 bases sitting between them. This CDR3 region has 13 residues. Here the CDR3 reads CSANIRGGSPLHF. The CDR3 coding sequence is TGCAGTGCGAACATCCGGGGGGGTTCACCCCTCCACTTT.

By share, this clonotype counts as medium-sized (0.01 to 0.1%). This chain uses TRBV29-1 with TRBJ2-7; D gene unclear. Per the germline V gene, CDR1 is SQVTM and CDR2 is ANQGSEA. V was trimmed by 5 bases and J by 3 bases, leaving 8 bases between them. The CDR3 extends over 11 amino acids. The chain's CDR3 is CSVIGGYEQYF. The CDR3 region has the DNA TGCAGCGTTATAGGTGGCTACGAGCAGTACTTC.